This T cell receptor (beta chain) was identified during a study of blood T cell repertoires in COVID-19. The overall study: Samples came from the United States, Italy and Spain, spanning acute and convalescent COVID-19.

The protocol was immunoSEQ multiplex PCR, while the TCRdb copy is restricted to in-frame clones and leaves out a portion. The data contain about 320,000 clones, roughly nine tenths of them singletons. Germline assignment: CDR1 MNHEY and CDR2 SVGEGT. The V segment lost 5 bases and the J segment 2 bases; nucleotides outside the gene matches: 11. The CDR3 consists of 17 residues. Sequenced: PBMCs or T cells enriched from blood (not recorded which). The TCR sequence derives from a man aged 55-75 years who had recovered from COVID-19. The chain recombines TRBV6-2 or TRBV6-3 with TRBJ1-4; 7 positions match TRBD1. For the CDR3, the DNA is TGTGCCAGCAGTACGAGACAGGGCGCCAGGACTAATGAAAAACTGTTTTTT. Its protein product is CASSTRQGARTNEKLFF.